The 27 T cell receptor beta chains below all came from one sample that was sequenced in a study of control samples from healthy donors and cancer patients. Method: immunoSEQ multiplex PCR; TCRdb's copy keeps in-frame clones and lacks some. The sample carries some 130,000 clones, around 88% recorded once. Sample: blood. These receptors were collected from a man aged 40-50 years in good health.

The gene calls are TRBV2 and TRBJ1-2; 8 bases agree with TRBD1. Germline V lookup: CDR1 SNHLY, CDR2 FYNNEI. This CDR3 has 14 residues. V trimming: 3 bases; J trimming: 7 bases; junction bases outside the gene matches: 7. CDR3 residues: CASSDWTGNVGYTF. The CDR3 nucleotides are TGTGCCAGCAGTGACTGGACAGGGAACGTTGGCTACACCTTC. Together with reference TRBV2 and TRBJ1-2, the CDR3 gives the full variable domain: EPEVTQTPSHQVTQMGQEVILRCVPISNHLYFYWYRQILGQKVEFLVSFYNNEISEKSEIFDDQFSVERPDGSNFTLKIRSTKLEDSAMYFCASSDWTGNVGYTFGSGTRLTVV.

The rearrangement joins TRBV30 to TRBJ1-3; D gene ambiguous. Trimming pared 4 bases from V and 2 bases from J, leaving 9 bases between. The CDR3 spans 13 residues. CDR1 and CDR2 (germline): GTSNPN, SVGIG (reference sequence). Written as DNA, the CDR3 is TGTGCCTGGACTCAAATGACTGGAAACACCATATATTTT. Residues: CAWTQMTGNTIYF. The whole variable domain, filled in from reference TRBV30 and TRBJ1-3, reads SQTIHQWPATLVQPVGSPLSLECTVEGTSNPNLYWYRQAAGRGLQLLFYSVGIGQISSEVPQNLSASRPQDRQFILSSKKLLLSDSGFYLCAWTQMTGNTIYFGEGSWLTVV.

V and J are TRBV7-3 and TRBJ2-2, with D uncertain. The CDR3 is 15 amino acids. CDR1 is SGHTA, CDR2 FQGTGA, per germline. V was pared by 5 bases and J by 4 bases, with 14 bases between. The CDR3, as DNA: TGTGCCAGCAGCCCGCGGACCGTCCCCACCGGGGAGCTGTTTTTT. It is translated as CASSPRTVPTGELFF.

The chain couples TRBV7-8 to TRBJ1-1; 7 nucleotides match TRBD1. CDR1 and CDR2 from the germline V gene are SGHVS and FQNEAQ. This CDR3 is built from 16 residues. J gave up 0 bases and V 6 bases, and 10 bases lay outside the gene matches. This CDR3 is CASRDRRGAMNTEAFF. In DNA, the CDR3 is TGTGCCAGCAGGGACCGCAGGGGGGCCATGAACACTGAAGCTTTCTTT.

The chain joins TRBV30 to TRBJ2-1, with a weak D call TRBD1 (5 bases). V was cut by 1 base and J by 6 bases, with 19 bases left in between. This CDR3 has 16 amino acids. Germline lookup yields CDR1 GTSNPN and CDR2 SVGIG (reference sequence). The CDR3 DNA reads TGTGCCTGGAGTGCGCAGGGTACTTTCAAGGGCAATGAGCAGTTCTTC. Amino acid sequence: CAWSAQGTFKGNEQFF. Complete variable domain (other parts from reference TRBV30 and TRBJ2-1): SQTIHQWPATLVQPVGSPLSLECTVEGTSNPNLYWYRQAAGRGLQLLFYSVGIGQISSEVPQNLSASRPQDRQFILSSKKLLLSDSGFYLCAWSAQGTFKGNEQFFGPGTRLTVL.

The chain is built from TRBV11-3 and TRBJ2-2; D uncertain. CDR1 and CDR2 (germline): SGHNT, YENEEA. The CDR3 consists of 13 residues. V was trimmed by 3 bases and J by 5 bases, leaving 7 bases between them. The CDR3 DNA reads TGTGCCAGCAGCTTTGGCTGGACCGGGGAGCTGTTTTTT. Its protein is CASSFGWTGELFF. The complete variable domain, with remaining parts taken from reference TRBV11-3 and TRBJ2-2, reads EAGVVQSPRYKIIEKKQPVAFWCNPISGHNTLYWYLQNLGQGPELLIRYENEEAVDDSQLPKDRFSAERLKGVDSTLKIQPAELGDSAVYLCASSFGWTGELFFGEGSRLTVL.

This clone was detected once. The V call is TRBV19, the J call TRBJ2-6, with 9 bases identical to TRBD1. The CDR3 has 17 residues. Germline V CDR1 and CDR2: LNHDA, SQIVND (reference sequence). The V and J ends lost 5 bases and 0 bases, in that order; junction bases with no gene match: 5. The CDR3 DNA follows: TGTGCCAGTAGTCCAGGGACAGGGCTCTCTGGGGCCAACGTCCTGACTTTC. Protein sequence: CASSPGTGLSGANVLTF.

The chain couples TRBV5-5 to TRBJ1-6, with D maybe TRBD1 (6 bases). The CDR3 extends over 16 amino acids. Germline V gene sequence: CDR1 SGHKS, CDR2 YYEKEE (reference sequence). V lost 3 bases, J lost 0 bases, and 10 bases lay in between. The CDR3 loop reads CASSSGQSSYNSPLHF. DNA of the CDR3: TGTGCCAGCAGCTCCGGACAGAGCTCCTATAATTCACCCCTCCACTTT.

The genes are TRBV19 and TRBJ1-2, with D possibly being TRBD1 (6 bases). Germline V lookup: CDR1 LNHDA, CDR2 SQIVND (reference sequence). V gave up 5 bases and J gave up 2 bases, with 12 bases separating them. The CDR3 has 14 residues. The CDR3 DNA follows: TGTGCCAGTAGTTTCCGGGGGCGAAACTATGGCTACACCTTC. Translated: CASSFRGRNYGYTF.

The chain couples TRBV5-1 to TRBJ2-5, with D unclear. Germline values: CDR1 SGHRS, CDR2 YFSETQ. This CDR3 comprises 13 residues. V was shortened by 0 bases and J by 2 bases, with 5 bases between the two germline ends. CDR3 sequence (DNA): TGCGCCAGCAGCTTGGTAGGGCAAGAGACCCAGTACTTC. Amino acids: CASSLVGQETQYF.

The chain recombines TRBV15 with TRBJ2-2; TRBD2 matches at 7 bases. V shed 0 bases and J 8 bases; nucleotides not matched to a gene: 3. CDR1 and CDR2 from the germline V gene are LNHNV and YYDKDF (reference sequence). This CDR3 has 14 residues. This chain's CDR3 is CATSRETAGGELFF. In DNA form, the CDR3 reads TGTGCCACCAGCAGAGAGACAGCGGGAGGGGAGCTGTTTTTT.

The V and J genes are TRBV6-6 and TRBJ2-1; 9 nucleotides line up with TRBD1. The germline gives CDR1 MNHNY, CDR2 SVGAGI (reference sequence). The J segment lost 2 bases and the V segment lost 6 bases, leaving 8 bases of the junction unmatched. The CDR3 extends over 16 amino acids. Here the CDR3 reads CASSPRRQGAYNEQFF. DNA for the CDR3: TGTGCCAGCAGCCCGCGTCGACAGGGGGCCTACAATGAGCAGTTCTTC.

V and J are TRBV30 and TRBJ1-2; D is unclear. Trimming took 0 bases from V and 2 from J, leaving 7 bases between them. Per the germline V gene, CDR1 is GTSNPN and CDR2 is SVGIG (reference sequence). This CDR3 has 13 amino acids. CDR3 nucleotide sequence: TGTGCCTGGAGTGTTCTCACCAACTATGGCTACACCTTC. Amino acid sequence: CAWSVLTNYGYTF.

J is TRBJ1-1 and V is TRBV12-5; a weak D match, TRBD1 (5 bases). Germline assignment: CDR1 LGHNT and CDR2 FRNRAP. V lost 0 bases to trimming and J lost 5 bases, with 13 bases between them. This CDR3 spans 15 amino acids. The CDR3 here is CASGLVKEGLTEAFF. DNA of the CDR3: TGTGCTAGTGGTTTGGTTAAAGAGGGGTTAACTGAAGCTTTCTTT.

V is TRBV13 and J is TRBJ2-7; D may be TRBD1 or TRBD2 (5 bases each). The CDR3 contains 16 residues. Per germline, CDR1 PRHDT and CDR2 FYEKMQ (reference sequence). V was cut by 1 base and J by 0 bases, with 13 bases left in between. The CDR3 spells CASSLARDRSSYEQYF. Written as DNA, the CDR3 is TGTGCCAGCAGCTTAGCGAGGGACCGAAGCTCCTACGAGCAGTACTTC.

The V and J genes are TRBV24-1 and TRBJ1-4; a weak D match, TRBD1 (6 bases). Trimming pared 4 bases from V and 8 bases from J, leaving 19 bases between. Germline V CDR1 and CDR2: KGHDR, SFDVKD. CDR3 length: 16 amino acids. CDR3 residues: CATSDPGAGLMEKLFF. CDR3 sequence (DNA): TGTGCCACCAGTGACCCGGGGGCAGGGCTAATGGAAAAACTGTTTTTT.

The CDR3 region is CASSLRGQMGTEAFF. The CDR3 nucleotides are TGTGCCAGCAGCCTAAGGGGACAGATGGGGACTGAAGCTTTCTTT. This chain uses TRBV5-8 with TRBJ1-1; 7 bases map to TRBD1. The CDR3 covers 15 residues. V lost 4 bases to trimming and J lost 5 bases; unmatched junction nucleotides: 11. Germline V gene lookup returns CDR1 SGHTS and CDR2 YDEGEE.

This clone came up once. The rearrangement joins TRBV5-5 to TRBJ1-1; 9 bases align to TRBD1. The germline gives CDR1 SGHKS, CDR2 YYEKEE (reference sequence). V trimming: 5 bases; J trimming: 7 bases; junction bases outside the gene matches: 15. The CDR3 length is 16 residues. CDR3 nucleotide sequence: TGTGCCAGCAGTTCGGACAGGGGAGTGGGTTTTAATGAAGCTTTCTTT. It is translated as CASSSDRGVGFNEAFF.

V is TRBV2 and J is TRBJ1-2; tentative D call: TRBD1 (5 bases). CDR3 length: 15 residues. Trimming removed 6 bases from V and 8 bases from J, with 22 bases in between. The germline V gene encodes CDR1 SNHLY and CDR2 FYNNEI. CDR3 coding DNA: TGTGCCAGCAGAGAAACAACCACTCAGGGAGGAGGCTACACCTTC. It codes for CASRETTTQGGGYTF.

V and J are TRBV2 and TRBJ1-2, with TRBD1 identical over 7 bases. Germline CDR1 and CDR2: SNHLY and FYNNEI. V shed 7 bases, J shed 3 bases, and the junction held 8 bases outside the gene matches. This CDR3 is built from 14 residues. The DNA of the CDR3 is TGTGCCAGCAAGGGGGCCGGGACCTACTATGGCTACACCTTC. It specifies CASKGAGTYYGYTF.

The rearrangement links TRBV20-1 to TRBJ1-5, with D unclear. V was clipped by 3 bases and J by 5 bases, with 8 bases between them. The length of the CDR3 is 12 residues. Per germline, CDR1 DFQATT and CDR2 SNEGSKA (reference sequence). CDR3 nucleotide sequence: TGCAGTGCTAGTTCGTCGGATCAGCCCCAGCATTTT. Residues: CSASSSDQPQHF.

The V and J genes are TRBV6-1 and TRBJ1-6; no reliable D call. CDR1 and CDR2 (germline): MNHNS, SASEGT. The CDR3 consists of 15 residues. Trimming stripped 1 base from V and 3 bases from J, with 7 bases between. The CDR3 is CASSEGKVYNSPLHF. The CDR3 DNA reads TGTGCCAGCAGTGAAGGGAAAGTCTATAATTCACCCCTCCACTTT.

The chain recombines TRBV11-3 with TRBJ2-6, with TRBD1 matching over 8 bases. The germline gives CDR1 SGHNT, CDR2 YENEEA. V was pared by 5 bases and J by 4 bases, with 7 bases of the junction left unmatched. This CDR3 spans 16 amino acids. The CDR3 sequence is CASSKNRGAGANVLTF. The CDR3 nucleotides are TGTGCCAGCAGCAAGAACAGGGGGGCGGGGGCCAACGTCCTGACTTTC.

The V and J genes are TRBV3-1 (or the pseudogene TRBV3-2) and TRBJ1-1, with D maybe TRBD1 (5 bases). Looked up from germline, CDR1 is LGHDT and CDR2 is YNNKEL (reference sequence). V gave up 1 base and J gave up 10 bases, with 10 bases separating them. This CDR3 region has 12 residues. The CDR3 spells CASSQGEGRAFF. In DNA form, the CDR3 reads TGTGCCAGCAGCCAAGGGGAGGGACGAGCTTTCTTT.

The chain couples TRBV5-6 to TRBJ2-3; D uncertain. Trimming stripped 4 bases from V and 0 bases from J, with 9 bases between. CDR1 and CDR2 (germline): SGHDT, YYEEEE. The CDR3 has 14 amino acids. The chain's CDR3 is CASSLGWSTDTQYF. CDR3 coding DNA: TGTGCCAGCAGCCTGGGGTGGAGCACAGATACGCAGTATTTT. Full variable domain (rest looked up from reference TRBV5-6 and TRBJ2-3): DAGVTQSPTHLIKTRGQQVTLRCSPKSGHDTVSWYQQALGQGPQFIFQYYEEEERQRGNFPDRFSGHQFPNYSSELNVNALLLGDSALYLCASSLGWSTDTQYFGPGTRLTVL.

CDR3 bases: TGCGCCAGCAGCCAAGTGCCGGCTAGTGGCTTCTACGAGCAGTACTTC. Amino acids: CASSQVPASGFYEQYF. The chain carries TRBV4-1 and TRBJ2-7, with D unclear. The CDR3 covers 16 residues. CDR1 is MGHRA, CDR2 YSYEKL, per germline. The V and J ends lost 1 base and 3 bases respectively, with 16 bases between them.

The chain recombines TRBV7-2 with TRBJ2-7; 9 nucleotides line up with TRBD1. This CDR3 comprises 15 residues. Trimming took 5 bases from V and 2 from J; bases not matched to a gene: 7. CDR1 and CDR2 (germline): SGHTA, FQGNSA. CDR3 nucleotide sequence: TGTGCCAGCAGCCCGGGACAGGGACAAACCTACGAGCAGTACTTC. Its translation is CASSPGQGQTYEQYF.